This T cell receptor beta chain was sequenced for a study of beta chain features in type 1 diabetes. V was pared by 5 bases and J by 0 bases, with 14 bases between. Germline values: CDR1 MDHEN, CDR2 SYDVKM. This CDR3 is built from 16 residues. This clone showed up just a few times. The isolated RNA, all of it, was reverse transcribed, so expressed TCRB transcripts were what got sequenced. Clones were read by immunoSEQ multiplex PCR, and TCRdb kept only the in-frame ones, dropping some. Here the sample spans about 900,000 clones, about a sixth being singletons. Source material: naive CD4+ T cells from blood. This clonotype was obtained from a woman between 18 and 29 years old in good health. This chain joins TRBV28 and TRBJ2-4; D tentatively reads TRBD1 or TRBD2 (5 bases each). CDR3 sequence reads: CASSKGTALAKNIQYF. In DNA form, the CDR3 reads TGTGCCAGCAGTAAGGGGACGGCCCTAGCCAAAAACATTCAGTACTTC.